The TCR beta chain under discussion was sequenced for a study of control samples from healthy donors and cancer patients. Germline V gene sequence: CDR1 SGHTA, CDR2 FQGTGA. CDR3 length: 13 amino acids. J lost 5 bases, V lost 2 bases, and 2 bases had no gene match. Clones were sequenced by immunoSEQ multiplex PCR, and TCRdb holds only the in-frame ones, with some missing. The sample has about 250,000 clones; more than 65% are singletons. This clone was detected a few times. The chain is built from TRBV7-3 and TRBJ2-5; 7 nucleotides agree with TRBD2. Sequencing input: PBMCs. This sequence was found in a woman aged 60-70 years with lung cancer. CDR3 sequence reads: CASSLGGGETQYF. Written as DNA, the CDR3 is TGTGCCAGCAGCTTAGGGGGAGGGGAGACCCAGTACTTC. The whole variable domain, filled in from reference TRBV7-3 and TRBJ2-5, reads GAGVSQTPSNKVTEKGKYVELRCDPISGHTALYWYRQSLGQGPEFLIYFQGTGAADDSGLPNDRFFAVRPEGSVSTLKIQRTERGDSAVYLCASSLGGGETQYFGPGTRLLVL.